Listed below are T cell receptor beta chains from one sample, sequenced in a study of blood T cell repertoires in COVID-19. TCRdb's table, derived via immunoSEQ multiplex PCR, lists solely in-frame clones and lacks some. In the table there are about 390,000 clones, around nine tenths of which are singletons. Sequences were obtained from PBMCs or T cells enriched from blood (not recorded which). The receptors derive from a woman aged 45-65 years who had recovered from COVID-19. Each CDR3 is given with its conserved first and last residue. A D gene is named only where the DNA matches it firmly. Part of the rows lack a size; the others show once, few, many or a class for expanded clones.

v_gene: TRBV6-1; d_gene: -; abundance: -; j_gene: TRBJ2-2; CDR3nt: TGTGCCAGCAGTGAACCGAGGTTGTCACCGAACACCGGGGAGCTGTTTTTT; CDR3aa: CASSEPRLSPNTGELFF
v_gene: TRBV6-5; d_gene: -; abundance: once; j_gene: TRBJ2-7; CDR3nt: TGTGCCAGCCGATACGACCGGACAGACTACGAGCAGTACTTC; CDR3aa: CASRYDRTDYEQYF
v_gene: TRBV2; d_gene: -; abundance: -; j_gene: TRBJ1-2; CDR3nt: TGTGCCAGCAGTGAAGCGATGACAGGCTATGGCTACACCTTC; CDR3aa: CASSEAMTGYGYTF
v_gene: TRBV3-1/TRBV3-2; d_gene: TRBD1; abundance: -; j_gene: TRBJ1-5; CDR3nt: TGTGCCAGCAGCCGGGGGACAGAACAGCCCCAGCATTTT; CDR3aa: CASSRGTEQPQHF
v_gene: TRBV2; d_gene: -; abundance: -; j_gene: TRBJ1-5; CDR3nt: TGTGCCAGCACTCGGGGTGGTGTTGGCAATCAGCCCCAGCATTTT; CDR3aa: CASTRGGVGNQPQHF
v_gene: TRBV12-3/TRBV12-4; d_gene: -; abundance: few; j_gene: TRBJ1-5; CDR3nt: TGTGCCAGCAGAGAGGGCCCCAATCAGCCCCAGCATTTT; CDR3aa: CASREGPNQPQHF
v_gene: TRBV3-1/TRBV3-2; d_gene: -; abundance: -; j_gene: TRBJ1-1; CDR3nt: TGTGCCAGCAGACGGTCTACAGGGATCATGAACACTGAAGCTTTCTTT; CDR3aa: CASRRSTGIMNTEAFF
v_gene: TRBV5-4; d_gene: -; abundance: -; j_gene: TRBJ1-2; CDR3nt: TGTGCCAGCAGAGACTGGATAGAGGAGGGCTACACCTTC; CDR3aa: CASRDWIEEGYTF
v_gene: TRBV5-6; d_gene: -; abundance: -; j_gene: TRBJ1-2; CDR3nt: TGTGCCAGCAGCTTTCGCGGTCTCTATGGCTACACCTTC; CDR3aa: CASSFRGLYGYTF
v_gene: TRBV2; d_gene: -; abundance: -; j_gene: TRBJ1-5; CDR3nt: TGTGCCAGCAGTGTCCTGCCGGAGAATCAGCCCCAGCATTTT; CDR3aa: CASSVLPENQPQHF
v_gene: TRBV6-1; d_gene: -; abundance: -; j_gene: TRBJ1-5; CDR3nt: TGTGCCAGCAGTGAATTGGGCCAGATGAATCAGCCCCAGCATTTT; CDR3aa: CASSELGQMNQPQHF
v_gene: TRBV4-1; d_gene: TRBD1; abundance: -; j_gene: TRBJ1-5; CDR3nt: TGCGCCAGCAGCCACCCGGACAGGGGAAATCAGCCCCAGCATTTT; CDR3aa: CASSHPDRGNQPQHF
v_gene: TRBV14; d_gene: TRBD2; abundance: -; j_gene: TRBJ2-7; CDR3nt: TGTGCCAGCAGCCAAGGTACTCCGAAGAGCGGGGGCTACGAGCAGTACTTC; CDR3aa: CASSQGTPKSGGYEQYF
v_gene: TRBV7-9; d_gene: TRBD1; abundance: -; j_gene: TRBJ2-6; CDR3nt: TGTGCCAGCAGCTTAGTTACAGGGGCTGGGGCCAACGTCCTGACTTTC; CDR3aa: CASSLVTGAGANVLTF
v_gene: TRBV19; d_gene: TRBD1; abundance: -; j_gene: TRBJ1-6; CDR3nt: TGTGCCAGTAGTAACAGGGGAGATAATTCACCCCTCCACTTT; CDR3aa: CASSNRGDNSPLHF
v_gene: TRBV3-1/TRBV3-2; d_gene: TRBD1; abundance: -; j_gene: TRBJ1-5; CDR3nt: TGTGCCAGCAGCCAAGGATGGACAGGAAATCAGCCCCAGCATTTT; CDR3aa: CASSQGWTGNQPQHF
v_gene: TRBV5-1; d_gene: -; abundance: -; j_gene: TRBJ2-7; CDR3nt: TGCGCCAGCAGCTTTTATACAGGGAATGACGAGCAGTACTTC; CDR3aa: CASSFYTGNDEQYF
v_gene: TRBV24-1; d_gene: TRBD1; abundance: -; j_gene: TRBJ1-2; CDR3nt: TGTGCCACCAGTGATGTGACAGGGGACTATGGCTACACCTTC; CDR3aa: CATSDVTGDYGYTF
v_gene: TRBV13; d_gene: -; abundance: -; j_gene: TRBJ1-4; CDR3nt: TGTGCCAGCACCCGGGGGGGGGAGAATGAAAAACTGTTTTTT; CDR3aa: CASTRGGENEKLFF
v_gene: TRBV21-1; d_gene: -; abundance: -; j_gene: TRBJ2-2; CDR3nt: TGTGCCAGCAGCAAAGACCCAGGGAATGCCGGGGAGCTGTTTTTT; CDR3aa: CASSKDPGNAGELFF
v_gene: TRBV13; d_gene: -; abundance: -; j_gene: TRBJ2-7; CDR3nt: TGTGCCAGCAGCCTTAGTCAGGGTAGCCGCTACGAGCAGTACTTC; CDR3aa: CASSLSQGSRYEQYF
v_gene: TRBV7-9; d_gene: -; abundance: -; j_gene: TRBJ1-1; CDR3nt: TGTGCCAGCAGCCCAGGAGATTATAGGCGGGCGAACACTGAAGCTTTCTTT; CDR3aa: CASSPGDYRRANTEAFF
v_gene: TRBV7-9; d_gene: TRBD1; abundance: -; j_gene: TRBJ1-5; CDR3nt: TGTGCCAGCAGCTTAGGACAGGGTCACAGGCAGCCCCAGCATTTT; CDR3aa: CASSLGQGHRQPQHF
v_gene: TRBV19; d_gene: -; abundance: -; j_gene: TRBJ1-3; CDR3nt: TGTGCCAGTAGTCAGGGCGTCTCTGGAAACACCATATATTTT; CDR3aa: CASSQGVSGNTIYF
v_gene: TRBV28; d_gene: -; abundance: -; j_gene: TRBJ1-4; CDR3nt: TGTGCCAGCAGCGGACGGACAGCCCTTAATGAAAAACTGTTTTTT; CDR3aa: CASSGRTALNEKLFF
v_gene: TRBV6-5; d_gene: -; abundance: -; j_gene: TRBJ1-3; CDR3nt: TGTGCCGGATCACGGGACTTAGCTGGAAACACCATATATTTT; CDR3aa: CAGSRDLAGNTIYF
v_gene: TRBV7-2; d_gene: -; abundance: -; j_gene: TRBJ1-2; CDR3nt: TGTGCCAGCAGCGTTAGCAGGGGTGGGGGCTACACCTTC; CDR3aa: CASSVSRGGGYTF
v_gene: TRBV6-5; d_gene: -; abundance: -; j_gene: TRBJ1-2; CDR3nt: TGTGCCAGCAGGGGCTTGTGGGATGGCTACACCTTC; CDR3aa: CASRGLWDGYTF
v_gene: TRBV28; d_gene: -; abundance: -; j_gene: TRBJ1-1; CDR3nt: TGTGCCAGCAGTTTAACAAACCCCGTGGACACTGAAGCTTTCTTT; CDR3aa: CASSLTNPVDTEAFF
v_gene: TRBV10-3; d_gene: -; abundance: -; j_gene: TRBJ1-1; CDR3nt: TGTGCCATCGGTGCAGGGAAAACTGAAGCTTTCTTT; CDR3aa: CAIGAGKTEAFF
v_gene: TRBV4-2; d_gene: TRBD1; abundance: -; j_gene: TRBJ1-1; CDR3nt: TGTGCCAGCAGCCAAGTTACGGCTAACAGGGGGTCTGAAGCTTTCTTT; CDR3aa: CASSQVTANRGSEAFF
v_gene: TRBV28; d_gene: -; abundance: -; j_gene: TRBJ2-7; CDR3nt: TGTGCCAGCAGGGGGCTACGTTACGAGCAGTACTTC; CDR3aa: CASRGLRYEQYF
v_gene: TRBV7-9; d_gene: -; abundance: -; j_gene: TRBJ1-1; CDR3nt: TGTGCCAGCACTGACTCGGCGGGCACTGAAGCTTTCTTT; CDR3aa: CASTDSAGTEAFF
v_gene: TRBV20-1; d_gene: -; abundance: -; j_gene: TRBJ1-2; CDR3nt: TGCAGTGCTAGTGCAGGGTACTCGGCTGGCTACACCTTC; CDR3aa: CSASAGYSAGYTF
v_gene: TRBV5-1; d_gene: TRBD2; abundance: -; j_gene: TRBJ2-5; CDR3nt: TGCGCCAGCAGCTTGGCGAGACTAGCGTGGGGTGGAGAGACCCAGTACTTC; CDR3aa: CASSLARLAWGGETQYF
v_gene: TRBV5-1; d_gene: -; abundance: once; j_gene: TRBJ1-2; CDR3nt: TGCGCCAGCAGCTTGGTAGGTGGGCTGGATGGCTACACCTTC; CDR3aa: CASSLVGGLDGYTF
v_gene: TRBV7-9; d_gene: TRBD1; abundance: -; j_gene: TRBJ1-1; CDR3nt: TGTGCCAGCAGCTTAGCCTCGGACAGGGATGAAGCTTTCTTT; CDR3aa: CASSLASDRDEAFF
v_gene: TRBV5-1; d_gene: -; abundance: -; j_gene: TRBJ1-2; CDR3nt: TGCGCCAGCAGCTTGGGGTCAGGGACATCATATGGCTACACCTTC; CDR3aa: CASSLGSGTSYGYTF
v_gene: TRBV7-8; d_gene: -; abundance: -; j_gene: TRBJ1-6; CDR3nt: TGTGCCAGCAGCTTATCAGGATATAATTCACCCCTCCACTTT; CDR3aa: CASSLSGYNSPLHF
v_gene: TRBV29-1; d_gene: -; abundance: -; j_gene: TRBJ2-7; CDR3nt: TGCAGCGTTGGGGGGGTAGGACACCGCTCCTACGAGCAGTACTTC; CDR3aa: CSVGGVGHRSYEQYF
v_gene: TRBV4-1; d_gene: TRBD1; abundance: -; j_gene: TRBJ2-7; CDR3nt: TGCGCCAGCAGCCAGGCGGGGACAGGGATCTACGAGCAGTACTTC; CDR3aa: CASSQAGTGIYEQYF
v_gene: TRBV11-3; d_gene: TRBD1; abundance: -; j_gene: TRBJ2-1; CDR3nt: TGTGCCAGCAGAGGCCGGGACAGGCCACATGAGCAGTTCTTC; CDR3aa: CASRGRDRPHEQFF
v_gene: TRBV19; d_gene: -; abundance: once; j_gene: TRBJ1-6; CDR3nt: TGTGCCAGTAGTGCAGGGGCTCGTTCACCCCTCCACTTT; CDR3aa: CASSAGARSPLHF
v_gene: TRBV7-9; d_gene: TRBD1; abundance: -; j_gene: TRBJ1-2; CDR3nt: TGTGCCAGCAGCTCGACAGGGCCCAACTATGGCTACACCTTC; CDR3aa: CASSSTGPNYGYTF
v_gene: TRBV3-1/TRBV3-2; d_gene: -; abundance: -; j_gene: TRBJ2-6; CDR3nt: TGTGCCAGCAGCCAAGAACCCAGCTCTGGGGCCAACGTCCTGACTTTC; CDR3aa: CASSQEPSSGANVLTF
v_gene: TRBV10-3; d_gene: TRBD1; abundance: -; j_gene: TRBJ1-2; CDR3nt: TGTGCCATCAGTGAGTCGGGACAGCTTAACTATGGCTACACCTTC; CDR3aa: CAISESGQLNYGYTF
v_gene: TRBV11-2; d_gene: -; abundance: -; j_gene: TRBJ2-7; CDR3nt: TGTGCCAGCAGCTTCGGGGGCTACGAGCAGTACTTC; CDR3aa: CASSFGGYEQYF
v_gene: TRBV27; d_gene: TRBD2; abundance: -; j_gene: TRBJ2-3; CDR3nt: TGTGCCAGCAGTCCCAGGACTAGCGGGGGTCCTACGCAGTATTTT; CDR3aa: CASSPRTSGGPTQYF
v_gene: TRBV2; d_gene: TRBD2; abundance: -; j_gene: TRBJ2-3; CDR3nt: TGTGCCAGCAGGGACCCGCGTTATGGACTAGCGGGGGCGGATACGCAGTATTTT; CDR3aa: CASRDPRYGLAGADTQYF
v_gene: TRBV6-1; d_gene: -; abundance: few; j_gene: TRBJ1-3; CDR3nt: TGTGCCAGCAGTGATAGTAGATACTCTGGAAACACCATATATTTT; CDR3aa: CASSDSRYSGNTIYF
v_gene: TRBV10-3; d_gene: -; abundance: few; j_gene: TRBJ1-3; CDR3nt: TGTGCCATCAGTGAGTCGATGGGACAACTGCTCTCTGGAAACACCATATATTTT; CDR3aa: CAISESMGQLLSGNTIYF
v_gene: TRBV16; d_gene: -; abundance: -; j_gene: TRBJ2-7; CDR3nt: TGTGCCAGCAGCCAATCTGGGAGGGGGGGTCGGTCCTACGAGCAGTACTTC; CDR3aa: CASSQSGRGGRSYEQYF
v_gene: TRBV2; d_gene: -; abundance: -; j_gene: TRBJ1-5; CDR3nt: TGTGCCAGCAGTGAAGGGGGGCTCGGTAATCAGCCCCAGCATTTT; CDR3aa: CASSEGGLGNQPQHF
v_gene: TRBV28; d_gene: -; abundance: -; j_gene: TRBJ1-2; CDR3nt: TGTGCCAGCAGTTCTACCCCGACAAGAGAGGGCTATGGCTACACCTTC; CDR3aa: CASSSTPTREGYGYTF
v_gene: TRBV4-2; d_gene: -; abundance: -; j_gene: TRBJ1-2; CDR3nt: TGTGCCAGCAGTGCGGAATCTGGCTATGGCTACACCTTC; CDR3aa: CASSAESGYGYTF